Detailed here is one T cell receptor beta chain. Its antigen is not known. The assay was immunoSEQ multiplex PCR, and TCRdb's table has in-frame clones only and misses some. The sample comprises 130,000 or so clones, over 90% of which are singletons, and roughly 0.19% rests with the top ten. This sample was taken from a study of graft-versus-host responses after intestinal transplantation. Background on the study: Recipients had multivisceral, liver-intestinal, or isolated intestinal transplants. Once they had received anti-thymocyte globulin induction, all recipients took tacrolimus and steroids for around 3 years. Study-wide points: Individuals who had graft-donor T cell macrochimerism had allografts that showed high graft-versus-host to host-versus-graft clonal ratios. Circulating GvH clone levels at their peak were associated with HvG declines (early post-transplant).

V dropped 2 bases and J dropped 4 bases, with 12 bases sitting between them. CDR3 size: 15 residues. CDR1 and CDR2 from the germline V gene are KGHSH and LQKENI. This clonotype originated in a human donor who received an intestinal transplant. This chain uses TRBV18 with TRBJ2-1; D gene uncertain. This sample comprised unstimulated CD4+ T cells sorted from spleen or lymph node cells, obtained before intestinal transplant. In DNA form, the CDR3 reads TGTGCCAGCTCACCAACAGTGGGCCTTTACAATGAGCAGTTCTTC. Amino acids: CASSPTVGLYNEQFF.